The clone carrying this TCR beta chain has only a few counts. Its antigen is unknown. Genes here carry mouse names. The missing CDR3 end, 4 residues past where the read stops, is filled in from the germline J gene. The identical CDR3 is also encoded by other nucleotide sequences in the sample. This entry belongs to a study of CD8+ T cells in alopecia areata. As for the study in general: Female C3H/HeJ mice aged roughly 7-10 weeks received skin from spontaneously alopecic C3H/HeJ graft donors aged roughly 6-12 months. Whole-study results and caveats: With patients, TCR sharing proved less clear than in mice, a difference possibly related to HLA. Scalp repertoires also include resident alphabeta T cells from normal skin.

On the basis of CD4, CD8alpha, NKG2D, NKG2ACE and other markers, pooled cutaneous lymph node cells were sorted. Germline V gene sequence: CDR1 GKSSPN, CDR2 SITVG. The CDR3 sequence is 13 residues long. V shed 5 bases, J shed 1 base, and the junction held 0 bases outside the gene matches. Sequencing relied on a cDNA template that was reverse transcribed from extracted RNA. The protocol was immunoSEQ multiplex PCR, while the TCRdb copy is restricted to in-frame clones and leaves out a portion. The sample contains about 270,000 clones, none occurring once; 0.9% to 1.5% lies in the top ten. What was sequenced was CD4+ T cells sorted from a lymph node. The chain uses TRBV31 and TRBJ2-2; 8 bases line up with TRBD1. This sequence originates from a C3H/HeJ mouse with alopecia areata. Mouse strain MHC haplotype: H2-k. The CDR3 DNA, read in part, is TGTGCCTGGGACAGGGGAAACACCGGG. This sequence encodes CAWDRGNTG. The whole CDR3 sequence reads CAWDRGNTGQLYF.